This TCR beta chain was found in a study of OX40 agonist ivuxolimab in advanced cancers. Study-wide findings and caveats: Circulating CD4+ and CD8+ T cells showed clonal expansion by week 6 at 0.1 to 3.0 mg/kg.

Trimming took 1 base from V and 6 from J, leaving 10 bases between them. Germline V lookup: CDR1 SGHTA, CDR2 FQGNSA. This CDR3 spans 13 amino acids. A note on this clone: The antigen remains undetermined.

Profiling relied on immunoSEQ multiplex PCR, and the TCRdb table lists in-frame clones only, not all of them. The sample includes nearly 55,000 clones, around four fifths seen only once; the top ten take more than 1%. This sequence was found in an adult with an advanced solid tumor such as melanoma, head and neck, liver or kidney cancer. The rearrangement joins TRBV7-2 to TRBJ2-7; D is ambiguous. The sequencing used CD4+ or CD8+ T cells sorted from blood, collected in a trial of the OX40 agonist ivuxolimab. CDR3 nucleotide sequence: TGTGCCAGCAGCTTAGGGGGATCGCGCGAGCAGTACTTC. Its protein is CASSLGGSREQYF.